These 11 T cell receptor beta chains were all obtained from the same sample, sequenced in a study of human thymus T cells. The repertoire was sequenced with immunoSEQ multiplex PCR; TCRdb's copy has only in-frame clones and lacks some. The sample contains some 78,000 clones, roughly 96% of which appear only once. In corrective heart surgery, resections were taken, and these provided the thymus tissue. Sequenced sample: thymus tissue. The receptors shown here come from a boy under three years old with a congenital heart defect but otherwise immunologically healthy.

This chain uses TRBV15 with TRBJ1-5; D gene unclear. Looked up from germline, CDR1 is LNHNV and CDR2 is YYDKDF (reference sequence). The CDR3 runs 14 residues. Trimming left V 0 bases short and J 4 bases short, with 7 bases between. The CDR3 bases are TGTGCCACCAGCAGAGAAGGGAAGAATCAGCCCCAGCATTTT. This gives the protein CATSREGKNQPQHF.

V usage is TRBV20-1 and J usage is TRBJ1-6; D gene uncertain. V lost 2 bases to trimming and J lost 14 bases, with 7 bases between them. Germline loops: CDR1 DFQATT, CDR2 SNEGSKA (reference sequence). CDR3 length: 10 amino acids. CDR3 loop: CSARLVTLHF. The CDR3 bases are TGCAGTGCTAGATTGGTTACCCTCCACTTT.

V gene TRBV25-1 combines with J gene TRBJ2-2; TRBD2 might be the D (5 bases). The CDR3 is 14 amino acids. Per the germline V gene, CDR1 is MGHDK and CDR2 is SYGVNS. Trimming left V 6 bases short and J 3 bases short, with 11 bases between. This chain's CDR3 is CASRGDSYTGELFF. The CDR3 bases are TGTGCCAGCAGGGGAGACTCATACACCGGGGAGCTGTTTTTT.

The J gene is TRBJ1-1, the V gene TRBV19; D remains unclear. There are 16 residues in the CDR3. Germline V gene lookup returns CDR1 LNHDA and CDR2 SQIVND (reference sequence). V lost 3 bases, J lost 0 bases, and 14 bases lay in between. CDR3 amino acids: CASSMDRRPLNTEAFF. The CDR3 coding sequence is TGTGCCAGTAGTATGGACCGACGCCCTTTGAACACTGAAGCTTTCTTT.

The chain carries TRBV5-1 and TRBJ2-7; 8 positions agree with TRBD2. The CDR3 has 17 residues. The junction had 9 bases not matched to a gene; V was cut back by 0 bases and J by 1 base. The V gene's germline CDR1 is SGHRS and CDR2 YFSETQ. The CDR3 nucleotides are TGCGCCAGCAGCTTGGCGGTGAGCGGGAGAAGGTCCTACGAGCAGTACTTC. Its protein product is CASSLAVSGRRSYEQYF.

This rearrangement joins TRBV5-4 to TRBJ1-2; TRBD1 matches 7 bases. The CDR3 is 15 residues long. Trimming at V came to 2 bases and at J to 0 bases, leaving 4 bases not matched to a gene. Per the germline V gene, CDR1 is SGHNT and CDR2 is YYREEE (reference sequence). This chain's CDR3 is CASSLPGQTNYGYTF. The CDR3 DNA follows: TGTGCCAGCAGCTTACCGGGACAGACTAACTATGGCTACACCTTC.

The chain is built from TRBV5-4 and TRBJ2-6; 9 bases match TRBD1. From germline, CDR1 is SGHNT and CDR2 YYREEE (reference sequence). Trimming removed 0 bases from V and 2 bases from J; junction bases left unmatched: 3. This CDR3 is 17 amino acids long. This chain's CDR3 is CASSLGHRGPGANVLTF. CDR3 in DNA: TGTGCCAGCAGCTTGGGGCACAGGGGGCCTGGGGCCAACGTCCTGACTTTC.

V gene TRBV15 combines with J gene TRBJ2-3; possible D gene TRBD2, 5 bases. The CDR3 loop spans 16 amino acids. V lost 0 bases to trimming and J lost 4 bases, with 14 bases between them. Germline V lookup: CDR1 LNHNV, CDR2 YYDKDF (reference sequence). The CDR3 region is CATSRDRPGGADTQYF. In DNA, the CDR3 is TGTGCCACCAGCAGAGATCGCCCCGGAGGTGCAGATACGCAGTATTTT.

The genes are TRBV5-1 and TRBJ2-1, with 8 bases fitting TRBD2. Germline V CDR1 and CDR2: SGHRS, YFSETQ. The CDR3 runs to 16 residues. With 1 base clipped from V and 4 bases from J, the junction kept 7 bases outside the gene matches. CDR3 loop: CASSLFFREGYNEQFF. The CDR3 DNA follows: TGCGCCAGCAGCTTGTTTTTCCGGGAGGGGTACAATGAGCAGTTCTTC.

This chain's CDR3 is CASKPTGWSGPPPGEQYF. The CDR3 DNA is TGTGCCAGCAAACCGACAGGGTGGTCGGGGCCACCTCCAGGGGAGCAGTACTTC. The chain carries TRBV27 and TRBJ2-7; 7 bases match TRBD1. CDR1 is MNHEY and CDR2 is SMNVEV in the germline V gene (reference sequence). After removal of 7 bases from V and 7 bases from J, the junction contained 25 bases not matched to a gene. The CDR3 has 18 amino acids.

The chain is built from TRBV5-8 and TRBJ1-4; 8 bases are shared with TRBD1. Germline values: CDR1 SGHTS, CDR2 YDEGEE. J gave up 8 bases and V 5 bases, and 11 bases lay outside the gene matches. This CDR3 comprises 15 residues. DNA for the CDR3: TGTGCCAGCAGTTTGTGGACAGGGATGAGGGAAAAACTGTTTTTT. This gives the protein CASSLWTGMREKLFF.